These T cell receptor beta chains were read from a single sample in a study of post-analysis software for immune sequencing data. Each CDR3 protein is one row after TCRdb ran MiXCR on the PCR reads. The sample shows about 150,000 distinct CDR3 sequences, approximately 30% of them seen only once. The sequenced sample was blood. The receptor set was obtained from a girl aged 10 to 17 with multiple sclerosis. The CDR3 runs from the conserved cysteine through the conserved F or W. The D gene is left open where the match is weak. Part of the rows lack a size; the others show once, few, many or a class for expanded clones.

DNA: TGTGCCAGCAGCCGACAGGGCGTAGAGGGCTACACCTTC
CDR3: CASSRQGVEGYTF
D: TRBD1
size: many
length: 13
J: TRBJ1-2
V: TRBV28

DNA: TGTGCCAGCAGCTTATTACGGGAAGCGGTCCAAGAGACCCAGTACTTC
CDR3: CASSLLREAVQETQYF
D: -
size: -
length: 16
J: TRBJ2-5
V: TRBV7-6

DNA: TGCAGTGCTAGGAGAACTTCTGACTATGGCTACACCTTC
CDR3: CSARRTSDYGYTF
D: -
size: many
length: 13
J: TRBJ1-2
V: TRBV20-1

DNA: TGTGCCAGCAGTCCGACGGGGGGGAGCACAGATACGCAGTATTTT
CDR3: CASSPTGGSTDTQYF
D: TRBD2
size: -
length: 15
J: TRBJ2-3
V: TRBV5-6

DNA: TGCAGTGCCCCTGACAGGGAATGGGAAACCGGGGAGCTGTTTTTT
CDR3: CSAPDREWETGELFF
D: TRBD1
size: few
length: 15
J: TRBJ2-2
V: TRBV20-1

DNA: TGTGCCAGCAGCTTTAGGAGCGGGAGGCAGGGAGGTGTGGGTGAGCAGTTCTTC
CDR3: CASSFRSGRQGGVGEQFF
D: TRBD2
size: -
length: 18
J: TRBJ2-1
V: TRBV7-8

DNA: TGTGCCAGCAGCTTAAGCGGGACGTACACCGGGGAGCTGTTTTTT
CDR3: CASSLSGTYTGELFF
D: TRBD2
size: few
length: 15
J: TRBJ2-2
V: TRBV6-5

DNA: TGTGCCAGCAGTGAAGTACCCAAGGGTGGCTACACCTTC
CDR3: CASSEVPKGGYTF
D: -
size: few
length: 13
J: TRBJ1-2
V: TRBV6-1

DNA: TGCGCCAGCAGCATAACAACGCAAGAGACCCAGTACTTC
CDR3: CASSITTQETQYF
D: -
size: -
length: 13
J: TRBJ2-5
V: TRBV5-1

DNA: TGTGCCAGCAGCTTAGCCTGGGGACTAGCCCAGAATGAGCAGTTCTTC
CDR3: CASSLAWGLAQNEQFF
D: TRBD2
size: many
length: 16
J: TRBJ2-1
V: TRBV7-9

DNA: TGTGCCAGCAGCCCGACCAGCGGTTACACAGATACGCAGTATTTT
CDR3: CASSPTSGYTDTQYF
D: -
size: many
length: 15
J: TRBJ2-3
V: TRBV7-2

DNA: TGCAGCGCCGTGGTTAATGAAAAACTGTTTTTT
CDR3: CSAVVNEKLFF
D: -
size: many
length: 11
J: TRBJ1-4
V: TRBV29-1

DNA: TGCGCCAGCAGCTTGATGGCAGGCAGCTCCTACAATGAGCAGTTCTTC
CDR3: CASSLMAGSSYNEQFF
D: -
size: few
length: 16
J: TRBJ2-1
V: TRBV5-1

DNA: TGTGCCAGCAGCCATCTCGGCGGGAGAAGAACAGATACGCAGTATTTT
CDR3: CASSHLGGRRTDTQYF
D: TRBD2
size: many
length: 16
J: TRBJ2-3
V: TRBV3-1

DNA: TGTGCCAGCAGCTTATTAAATCAGTACCCCTCCTACGAGCAGTACTTC
CDR3: CASSLLNQYPSYEQYF
D: -
size: many
length: 16
J: TRBJ2-7
V: TRBV7-2

DNA: TGTGCCAGCAGCCCAGAGGCCTTGGCAGGGGCTCGATATGGCTACACCTTC
CDR3: CASSPEALAGARYGYTF
D: -
size: -
length: 17
J: TRBJ1-2
V: TRBV7-9

DNA: TGCAGTGCTAGAGATAGTTGGGCAGGGCCTTCCTACGAGCAGTACTTC
CDR3: CSARDSWAGPSYEQYF
D: -
size: many
length: 16
J: TRBJ2-7
V: TRBV20-1

DNA: TGCGCCAGCAGCCACGGACTAGCGGGGATGGGTGAGAATGAGCAGTTCTTC
CDR3: CASSHGLAGMGENEQFF
D: TRBD2
size: many
length: 17
J: TRBJ2-1
V: TRBV4-1

DNA: TGTGCCAGCAGAACGCCCGGGATAAGTTATGGCTACACCTTC
CDR3: CASRTPGISYGYTF
D: -
size: few
length: 14
J: TRBJ1-2
V: TRBV6-5

DNA: TGTGCCAGCAGCCAGACAGGGTCGACCGGGGAGCTGTTTTTT
CDR3: CASSQTGSTGELFF
D: TRBD1
size: -
length: 14
J: TRBJ2-2
V: TRBV3-1

DNA: TGTGCCAGCAGCTTAACCGTATCTGGGGCCAACGTCCTGACTTTC
CDR3: CASSLTVSGANVLTF
D: -
size: -
length: 15
J: TRBJ2-6
V: TRBV7-3

DNA: TGCGCCAGCAGCTTGGCGCGGGAGGGCTACAATGAGCAGTTCTTC
CDR3: CASSLAREGYNEQFF
D: TRBD2
size: many
length: 15
J: TRBJ2-1
V: TRBV5-1

DNA: TGCGCCAGCAGCCAAATAGGACAGATGAACACTGAAGCTTTCTTT
CDR3: CASSQIGQMNTEAFF
D: -
size: -
length: 15
J: TRBJ1-1
V: TRBV4-1

DNA: TGCAGCGCTCGGACAGGGGAAGGTGGCTACACCTTC
CDR3: CSARTGEGGYTF
D: TRBD1
size: few
length: 12
J: TRBJ1-2
V: TRBV29-1

DNA: TGTGCCAGCAGGCCGCGGCATAACACTGGAGCTTTCTTT
CDR3: CASRPRHNTGAFF
D: -
size: -
length: 13
J: TRBJ1-1
V: TRBV12-3/TRBV12-4

DNA: TGTGCCAGCAGTTACTCGATGTTGGGCCAGAACTATGGCTACACCTTC
CDR3: CASSYSMLGQNYGYTF
D: -
size: -
length: 16
J: TRBJ1-2
V: TRBV6-6

DNA: TGTGCCAGCAGCCCTGGGGCCAACGTCCTGACTTTC
CDR3: CASSPGANVLTF
D: -
size: -
length: 12
J: TRBJ2-6
V: TRBV12-3/TRBV12-4

DNA: TGCAGCGTTGAAGGATTTGACCGTATGAAGCAGTTCTTC
CDR3: CSVEGFDRMKQFF
D: -
size: many
length: 13
J: TRBJ2-1
V: TRBV29-1

DNA: TGTGCCAGCAGCTTTTCCCGGGATCTGTCGGGTTACAATGAGCAGTTCTTC
CDR3: CASSFSRDLSGYNEQFF
D: -
size: many
length: 17
J: TRBJ2-1
V: TRBV7-9

DNA: TGTGCCAGCAGTGAAGACCCGAGGGTACGGCTCTCCTACGAGCAGTACTTC
CDR3: CASSEDPRVRLSYEQYF
D: -
size: many
length: 17
J: TRBJ2-7
V: TRBV6-1

DNA: TGTGCCAGCAGCGCACTCTTTTCAGAGCCTGAACAGCAGTACTTC
CDR3: CASSALFSEPEQQYF
D: -
size: -
length: 15
J: TRBJ2-5
V: TRBV7-9

DNA: TGTGCCTTTGGGGGGGCCCGCTCCTACGAGCAGTACTTC
CDR3: CAFGGARSYEQYF
D: -
size: -
length: 13
J: TRBJ2-7
V: TRBV21-1

DNA: TGTGCCTGGAGGAACGGGAGAGAGACCCAGTACTTC
CDR3: CAWRNGRETQYF
D: -
size: -
length: 12
J: TRBJ2-5
V: TRBV30

DNA: TGTGCCACCAGCAACCTAAAGTCAGGGAATACGCAGTATTTT
CDR3: CATSNLKSGNTQYF
D: -
size: many
length: 14
J: TRBJ2-3
V: TRBV15

DNA: TGTGCCAGCAGTGCGGGACAGCAGTATAATTCACCCCTCCACTTT
CDR3: CASSAGQQYNSPLHF
D: TRBD1
size: once
length: 15
J: TRBJ1-6
V: TRBV12-3/TRBV12-4

DNA: TGTGCCAGCAGCTTTGACAGCTTCCCCTATGGCTACACCTTC
CDR3: CASSFDSFPYGYTF
D: -
size: -
length: 14
J: TRBJ1-2
V: TRBV7-9

DNA: TGCAGTGCTAGCGGGAGCTACAATGAGCAGTACTTC
CDR3: CSASGSYNEQYF
D: -
size: once
length: 12
J: TRBJ2-7
V: TRBV20-1

DNA: TGCGCCAGCAGCTTGCTGGTGGGTGGTGAAACTGAAGCTTTCTTT
CDR3: CASSLLVGGETEAFF
D: -
size: few
length: 15
J: TRBJ1-1
V: TRBV5-1

DNA: TGTGCCAGCAGCTTATCGCGGTACAATGAGCAGTTCTTC
CDR3: CASSLSRYNEQFF
D: -
size: many
length: 13
J: TRBJ2-1
V: TRBV7-3

DNA: TGTGCCAGCAGCGTAGGGGGCAATTCCTACGAGCAGTACTTC
CDR3: CASSVGGNSYEQYF
D: -
size: many
length: 14
J: TRBJ2-7
V: TRBV9

DNA: TGTGCCAGCAGGGCTATACTAGGAAAGTTCTTC
CDR3: CASRAILGKFF
D: -
size: many
length: 11
J: TRBJ2-1
V: TRBV11-2

DNA: TGCGCCAGCAGCCCACGGGATGGAGATACGCAGTATTTT
CDR3: CASSPRDGDTQYF
D: -
size: many
length: 13
J: TRBJ2-3
V: TRBV4-1

DNA: TGCGCCAGCAGCAGCCAGGGACAGACAGGAGATACGCAGTATTTT
CDR3: CASSSQGQTGDTQYF
D: TRBD1
size: -
length: 15
J: TRBJ2-3
V: TRBV4-1

DNA: TGCAGTGTAGGACGGGTCGCAGATACGCAGTATTTT
CDR3: CSVGRVADTQYF
D: -
size: -
length: 12
J: TRBJ2-3
V: TRBV20-1

DNA: TGCAGCGTGTTGACAGATATGAACACTGAAGCTTTCTTT
CDR3: CSVLTDMNTEAFF
D: -
size: many
length: 13
J: TRBJ1-1
V: TRBV29-1

DNA: TGCAGTGCCCTGACAGCCTCAACCTACAATGAGCAGTTCTTC
CDR3: CSALTASTYNEQFF
D: -
size: -
length: 14
J: TRBJ2-1
V: TRBV20-1

DNA: TGTGCCAGCAGCGTAGCACCGTCTAGCGGGGTCCTTAGCTCCTACGAGCAGTACTTC
CDR3: CASSVAPSSGVLSSYEQYF
D: TRBD2
size: many
length: 19
J: TRBJ2-7
V: TRBV9

DNA: TGTGCCACCACCCGACAGAATTCACCCCTCCACTTT
CDR3: CATTRQNSPLHF
D: -
size: -
length: 12
J: TRBJ1-6
V: TRBV24-1

DNA: TGTGCCAGCAGTAAGGGCACTGAAGCTTTCTTT
CDR3: CASSKGTEAFF
D: -
size: -
length: 11
J: TRBJ1-1
V: TRBV3-1

DNA: TGCAGCGTTGATCCGGAGAAGGGTGGCTACACCTTC
CDR3: CSVDPEKGGYTF
D: -
size: many
length: 12
J: TRBJ1-2
V: TRBV29-1

DNA: TGTGCCAGCAGCACCCCGACTAGCGGGGCATACAATGAGCAGTTCTTC
CDR3: CASSTPTSGAYNEQFF
D: TRBD2
size: -
length: 16
J: TRBJ2-1
V: TRBV9

DNA: TGTGCCAGCAGCTTAGAAGAATCGAGGGTGCCCCAGCATTTT
CDR3: CASSLEESRVPQHF
D: -
size: few
length: 14
J: TRBJ1-5
V: TRBV7-9

DNA: TGTGCCAGCAGCTCTCTCCCCGGGAGAGGCGATGAGCAGTTCTTC
CDR3: CASSSLPGRGDEQFF
D: -
size: few
length: 15
J: TRBJ2-1
V: TRBV5-5

DNA: TGTGCCAGCAGTAAGGTACGGCTGGGAACCTACGAGCAGTACTTC
CDR3: CASSKVRLGTYEQYF
D: -
size: few
length: 15
J: TRBJ2-7
V: TRBV28

DNA: TGTGCCAGCAGAGGGGGAACTGGTCTAGCGGGCGGGAAGACCCAGTACTTC
CDR3: CASRGGTGLAGGKTQYF
D: TRBD2
size: many
length: 17
J: TRBJ2-5
V: TRBV28

DNA: TGTGCCAGCAGTGAGGGATTCCTAGCGGACCAAGAGACCCAGTACTTC
CDR3: CASSEGFLADQETQYF
D: TRBD2
size: many
length: 16
J: TRBJ2-5
V: TRBV2

DNA: TGCAGCGTTATCTTTCCCCCCTCCCCGATGCCTAGCGGGAGCCTCAATGAGCAGTTCTTC
CDR3: CSVIFPPSPMPSGSLNEQFF
D: TRBD2
size: many
length: 20
J: TRBJ2-1
V: TRBV29-1

DNA: TGTGCCAGCACCTTGGGGCCTGGGGGTACTGAAGCTTTCTTT
CDR3: CASTLGPGGTEAFF
D: -
size: -
length: 14
J: TRBJ1-1
V: TRBV6-2/TRBV6-3

DNA: TGCAGCGTTGACCCCGGACTGAAGACTGAAGCTTTCTTT
CDR3: CSVDPGLKTEAFF
D: -
size: few
length: 13
J: TRBJ1-1
V: TRBV29-1

DNA: TGCAGTGCTGGGGGCTTTACCACCGGGGAGCTGTTTTTT
CDR3: CSAGGFTTGELFF
D: -
size: -
length: 13
J: TRBJ2-2
V: TRBV20-1